A single TCR beta chain is shown here with its context. Antigen specificity is unknown. These data are taken from a study of monozygotic twins with inflammatory bowel disease. Study results and caveats: The inverse Simpson measure of TCRbeta diversity was lower in IBD patients than in healthy co-twins.

TCRdb re-called the 5' RACE reads; every CDR3 protein appears as one record, without DNA. The sample includes 190,000 or so distinct CDR3 sequences. The CDR3 sequence is 16 residues long. The V gene's germline CDR1 is MNHEY and CDR2 SVGAGI. The chain recombines TRBV6-5 with TRBJ2-7; TCRdb's assignment of TRBD1 cannot be checked, as there is no DNA. The clonotype was recovered from a human donor with ulcerative colitis or Crohn's disease, or a healthy co-twin of an affected twin (not recorded which). The material sequenced was blood. The CDR3: CASSSGPFRGTYEQYF.